This entry is about one TCR beta chain. Trimming took off 3 bases at V and 0 bases at J, with 9 bases between the two ends. The CDR3 is 14 amino acids. Germline-derived CDR1 and CDR2 are GTSNPN and SVGIG (reference sequence). Profiled with immunoSEQ multiplex PCR; TCRdb holds only in-frame clones, not every one. In the table there are some 53,000 clones, around 94% of which are singletons. This sample is drawn from a study of T cell changes during pregnancy in multiple sclerosis. This chain uses TRBV30 with TRBJ1-3; possibly TRBD1 for D (6 bases). The sample consisted of CD4+ T cells from peripheral blood mononuclear cells, taken in the third trimester of pregnancy. This clonotype was sampled from a female donor with multiple sclerosis, enrolled in a pregnancy study. The CDR3 DNA reads TGTGCCTGGAGGGACAGAATCTCTGGAAACACCATATATTTT. It is translated as CAWRDRISGNTIYF.